The entry that follows covers one T cell receptor beta chain sequence. The CDR3 spans 16 residues. Deletions cut 1 base from V and 1 base from J, with 10 bases between. CDR1 and CDR2 from the germline V gene are LGHDT and YNNKEL (reference sequence). The data were taken from a study of patients and donors after allogeneic stem cell transplantation. TCRdb fed the RT-PCR reads into MiXCR, producing one record per CDR3 protein. Of about 57,000 distinct CDR3 sequences listed, roughly 13% are singletons. This clonotype originated in a human donor who was either an allogeneic HSCT recipient or a stem cell or donor lymphocyte infusion donor (not recorded which). It is not recorded whose cells these are; they may come from a transplant donor. J is TRBJ2-2 and V is TRBV3-1; unclear D gene. The sequencing input was blood, either unsorted or a sorted T cell fraction (not recorded which). The CDR3 sequence: CASSQGSDLNTGELFF. The CDR3 DNA reads TGTGCCAGCAGCCAAGGGTCAGATTTGAACACCGGGGAGCTGTTTTTT.